The 24 T cell receptor beta chains presented below share a single source sample, sequenced in a study of T cells and Merkel cell carcinoma outcomes. Sequencing was performed with immunoSEQ multiplex PCR; in TCRdb, only in-frame clones are kept and a portion is missing. The sample consists of over 10,000 clones, around 95% of them appearing once. Sequencing was done on a sample of tumor tissue from Merkel cell carcinoma. The receptors derive from a human donor with Merkel cell carcinoma.

The rearrangement uses TRBV4-2 and TRBJ1-1, with 8 bases identical to TRBD1. V lost 5 bases, J lost 0 bases, and 8 bases stayed unmatched. This CDR3 spans 16 amino acids. Germline V lookup: CDR1 LGHNA, CDR2 YNFKEQ. The CDR3 region is CASSVHRGTLNTEAFF. Here the CDR3 DNA reads TGTGCCAGCAGCGTGCACAGGGGGACCCTGAACACTGAAGCTTTCTTT.

The chain employs TRBV6-5 and TRBJ2-7; D not resolved. The germline CDR1 and CDR2 sequences are MNHEY and SVGAGI. V shed 4 bases and J shed 2 bases, with 9 bases lying between them. The length of the CDR3 is 13 residues. The CDR3 DNA follows: TGTGCCAGCAGTTCAGGTTCAACCTACGAGCAGTACTTC. It encodes CASSSGSTYEQYF.

This sequence joins TRBV7-2 and TRBJ2-5; the D is unclear. The CDR3 loop spans 13 amino acids. Germline CDR1 is SGHTA and CDR2 is FQGNSA. V lost 3 bases, J lost 2 bases, and 7 bases lay in between. This CDR3 is CTSSFVRQETQYF. The CDR3 nucleotides read TGTACCAGCAGCTTTGTCAGACAAGAGACCCAGTACTTC. Based on the CDR3 plus reference TRBV7-2 and TRBJ2-5, the full variable domain is GAGVSQSPSNKVTEKGKDVELRCDPISGHTALYWYRQSLGQGLEFLIYFQGNSAPDKSGLPSDRFSAERTGGSVSTLTIQRTQQEDSAVYLCTSSFVRQETQYFGPGTRLLVL.

The rearrangement uses TRBV7-2 and TRBJ2-7; D is possibly TRBD1 (5 bases). This CDR3 contains 15 residues. The germline gives CDR1 SGHTA, CDR2 FQGNSA. V lost 0 bases and J 6 bases, leaving 15 bases between the germline ends. CDR3: CASSLAGRQGLEQYF. As DNA, the CDR3 is TGTGCCAGCAGCTTAGCAGGTCGGCAGGGCCTCGAGCAGTACTTC.

CDR3 in amino acids: CASGFSTPFNGFRPEQYF. CDR3 coding DNA: TGTGCTAGTGGTTTCTCCACGCCCTTCAACGGGTTTAGACCCGAGCAGTACTTC. The J gene is TRBJ2-7, the V gene TRBV12-5; D gene uncertain. V lost 3 bases and J lost 6, with 27 bases in between. Germline assignment: CDR1 LGHNT and CDR2 FRNRAP. The length of the CDR3 is 18 residues. Full variable domain (rest looked up from reference TRBV12-5 and TRBJ2-7): DARVTQTPRHKVTEMGQEVTMRCQPILGHNTVFWYRQTMMQGLELLAYFRNRAPLDDSGMPKDRFSAEMPDATLATLKIQPSEPRDSAVYFCASGFSTPFNGFRPEQYFGPGTRLTVT.

The V and J genes are TRBV9 and TRBJ1-2; D not certain. V dropped 0 bases and J dropped 6 bases, with 12 bases sitting between them. The CDR3 sequence is 14 residues long. Germline V lookup: CDR1 SGDLS, CDR2 YYNGEE. For the CDR3, the DNA is TGTGCCAGCAGCGTAGTCTCCAGGTCCGATGGCTACACCTTC. Protein sequence: CASSVVSRSDGYTF.

V gene TRBV6-5 combines with J gene TRBJ2-7; D uncertain. This CDR3 contains 9 residues. With 2 bases removed from V and 7 bases from J, the gap between germline ends came to 0 bases. From germline, CDR1 is MNHEY and CDR2 SVGAGI. This CDR3 is CASSYEQYF. Here the CDR3 DNA reads TGTGCCAGCAGTTACGAGCAGTACTTC.

This clone was seen a few times. The V gene is TRBV5-3, the J gene TRBJ2-1; D ambiguous. Being an ORF, TRBV5-3 has a function that is uncertain. This CDR3 spans 11 amino acids. V shed 4 bases and J shed 10 bases, with 9 bases lying between them. DNA of the CDR3: TGTGCCAGAAGCACGGCGGACGAGCAGTTCTTC. Protein sequence: CARSTADEQFF.

The J gene is TRBJ1-1, the V gene TRBV9; D is ambiguous. Trimming took off 4 bases at V and 1 base at J, with 11 bases between the two ends. Germline V gene lookup returns CDR1 SGDLS and CDR2 YYNGEE. This CDR3 contains 14 residues. CDR3 bases: TGTGCCAGCAGCCCAGAGACCCAGAACACTGAAGCTTTCTTT. As protein: CASSPETQNTEAFF.

About this clone itself: A junction boundary mismatches the germline segment, possibly from a read error. The V call is TRBV7-9, the J call TRBJ2-5; 7 bases align to TRBD2. This CDR3 is 16 amino acids long. CDR1 is SEHNR, CDR2 FQNEAQ, per germline (reference sequence). This chain's CDR3 is CASSLDLWGLQGTQYF. The CDR3 DNA sequence: TGTGCCAGCAGCTTAGATTTGTGGGGACTACAAGGGACCCAGTACTTC.

As concerns this clone: Sequence at one end of the junction differs from germline and may be a read error. The rearrangement joins TRBV15 to TRBJ1-1, with no clear D. The CDR3 consists of 15 residues. Germline values: CDR1 LNHNV, CDR2 YYDKDF (reference sequence). In nucleotides, the CDR3 is TGTGCTACCAGCAGAAATCTCGTGTGGGACACTGAAGCTTTCTTT. It yields the protein CATSRNLVWDTEAFF.

The chain carries TRBV30 and TRBJ1-2; tentatively, D is TRBD1 (5 bases). The CDR3 spans 12 residues. Trimming left V 8 bases short and J 8 bases short, with 18 bases between. Germline CDR1 and CDR2: GTSNPN and SVGIG (reference sequence). The CDR3 region is CARGRAQSGYTF. Written as DNA, the CDR3 is TGTGCCCGGGGACGGGCCCAGAGCGGCTACACCTTC.

J is TRBJ1-1 and V is TRBV10-2; 11 bases are shared with TRBD1. This CDR3 is 14 amino acids long. Unmatched junction bases numbered 6, after V lost 8 bases and J lost 4 bases. Germline V gene data show CDR1 as WSHSY and CDR2 as SAAADI. This chain's CDR3 is CASSTGTGGTEAFF. The CDR3 DNA sequence: TGCGCCAGCTCGACGGGGACAGGGGGCACTGAAGCTTTCTTT.

This sequence joins TRBV7-2 and TRBJ2-3; 8 bases align to TRBD2. With V trimmed by 5 bases and J by 5 bases, 6 bases remained unmatched. The CDR3 spans 14 residues. The germline gives CDR1 SGHTA, CDR2 FQGNSA. The CDR3 DNA reads as TGTGCCAGCAGCCCCGGGGGGGCGGAAGATACGCAGTATTTT. This gives the protein CASSPGGAEDTQYF.

This clone was detected a few times. The chain has TRBV29-1 and TRBJ2-1; D unclear. Germline CDR1 reads SQVTM; CDR2 reads ANQGSEA. With 3 bases removed from V and 15 bases from J, the gap between germline ends came to 21 bases. The CDR3 spans 13 residues. In DNA form, the CDR3 reads TGCAGCGTTGAGCTAAGTTCTTCTCTGCTCTCGTTCTTC. It codes for CSVELSSSLLSFF.

The J gene is TRBJ1-1, the V gene TRBV5-1; TRBD1 aligns across 9 bases. Germline V CDR1 and CDR2: SGHRS, YFSETQ. The CDR3 totals 15 residues. Trimming cost V 4 bases and J 1 base; bases outside gene matches: 5. CDR3 sequence reads: CASSPGTGRNTEAFF. The DNA of the CDR3 is TGCGCCAGCAGCCCGGGGACAGGGAGGAACACTGAAGCTTTCTTT.

The chain employs TRBV7-2 and TRBJ2-2; D perhaps matches TRBD2 (6 bases). Germline loops: CDR1 SGHTA, CDR2 FQGNSA. Trimming removed 2 bases from V and 4 bases from J, with 14 bases in between. The CDR3 covers 16 residues. CDR3: CASSLIAGSSTGELFF. DNA of the CDR3: TGTGCCAGCAGCTTAATAGCCGGGAGCAGCACCGGGGAGCTGTTTTTT.

The chain combines TRBV7-2 with TRBJ2-2; 7 bases line up with TRBD2. There are 15 residues in the CDR3. Germline CDR1 reads SGHTA; CDR2 reads FQGNSA. Trimming cost V 3 bases and J 4 bases; bases outside gene matches: 5. CDR3 protein: CASSFGGRGTGELFF. CDR3 nucleotides: TGTGCCAGCAGCTTCGGGGGGAGGGGCACCGGGGAGCTGTTTTTT.

The rearrangement uses TRBV2 and TRBJ2-1, with D unresolved. V lost 1 base and J 4 bases, leaving 8 bases between the germline ends. The CDR3 is made up of 14 amino acids. Germline V CDR1 and CDR2: SNHLY, FYNNEI. The CDR3 is CASSEVGRYNEQFF. In DNA, the CDR3 is TGTGCCAGCAGTGAAGTGGGCAGGTACAATGAGCAGTTCTTC.

The chain has TRBV30 and TRBJ2-2, with 7 bases identical to TRBD1. This CDR3 is 14 amino acids long. Trimming at V came to 0 bases and at J to 8 bases, leaving 6 bases not matched to a gene. Per the germline V gene, CDR1 is GTSNPN and CDR2 is SVGIG (reference sequence). The CDR3 loop reads CAWSVKGGAGELFF. CDR3 in DNA: TGTGCCTGGAGTGTAAAAGGGGGCGCGGGGGAGCTGTTTTTT.

This chain joins TRBV4-2 and TRBJ1-1; D remains ambiguous. The CDR3 consists of 12 residues. Germline CDR1 and CDR2: LGHNA and YNFKEQ. V lost 3 bases and J 1 base, leaving 3 bases between the germline ends. The CDR3 DNA follows: TGTGCCAGCAGCCACAGGAACACTGAAGCTTTCTTT. It yields the protein CASSHRNTEAFF.

The chain uses TRBV29-1 and TRBJ2-1; 9 nucleotides line up with TRBD1. Germline trimming cut 4 bases from V and 9 bases from J; bases unmatched to any gene: 4. This CDR3 spans 12 amino acids. Germline V gives CDR1 SQVTM, CDR2 ANQGSEA. The CDR3 nucleotides read TGCAGCGTTGGGGGACAGGGCGGTGAGCAGTTCTTC. This translates into CSVGGQGGEQFF.

The CDR3 protein is CASSGQGATEAFF. Written as DNA, the CDR3 is TGTGCCAGCAGTGGACAGGGGGCAACTGAAGCTTTCTTT. V and J are TRBV25-1 and TRBJ1-1; 10 positions agree with TRBD1. This CDR3 spans 13 amino acids. The junction had 1 base not matched to a gene; V was cut back by 4 bases and J by 5 bases. Germline V gene sequence: CDR1 MGHDK, CDR2 SYGVNS.

The J gene is TRBJ2-7, the V gene TRBV14; TRBD1 matches at 9 bases. Germline CDR1 is SGHDN and CDR2 is FVKESK. V trimming: 5 bases; J trimming: 2 bases; junction bases outside the gene matches: 4. The CDR3 is 14 amino acids. The CDR3: CASSKGQGPYEQYF. DNA of the CDR3: TGTGCCAGCAGCAAGGGACAGGGTCCCTACGAGCAGTACTTC.